This is a list of T cell receptor beta chains from one sample in a study of cytomegalovirus exposure and HLA in healthy donors. Sequencing used immunoSEQ multiplex PCR; TCRdb keeps in-frame clones, though not all of them. The sample includes 75,000 to 90,000 clones, about 80% of them seen just once. The sequencing sample was made of PBMCs. The receptors derive from a man aged 45-60 years in good health and CMV-seronegative. CDR3s include the opening cysteine and the closing phenylalanine or tryptophan. A D gene is named only where the DNA matches it firmly. For some rows the clone size is stated as once, few or many, or as a class when expanded; others skip it.

j_call,clone_size,v_call,d_call,cdr3_aa,cdr3_nt
TRBJ1-1,.,TRBV30,.,CAWTKRQNTEAFF,TGTGCCTGGACGAAGCGTCAGAACACTGAAGCTTTCTTT
TRBJ2-5,.,TRBV5-1,TRBD2,CASSRGTSGEETQYF,TGCGCCAGCAGCCGTGGGACTAGCGGGGAAGAGACCCAGTACTTC
TRBJ1-1,.,TRBV10-3,.,CAISAGWTEAFF,TGTGCCATCAGTGCAGGGTGGACTGAAGCTTTCTTT
TRBJ1-1,.,TRBV11-1,.,CASSLELGESTEAFF,TGTGCCAGCAGCTTAGAGCTAGGGGAAAGCACTGAAGCTTTCTTT
TRBJ2-6,.,TRBV30,TRBD1,CAWSVFGQGTNVLTF,TGTGCCTGGAGTGTGTTTGGACAGGGCACCAACGTCCTGACTTTC
TRBJ2-1,.,TRBV7-6,TRBD1,CASSPLTGGAGNEQFF,TGTGCCAGCAGCCCACTGACAGGGGGCGCCGGCAATGAGCAGTTCTTC
TRBJ2-5,once,TRBV12-5,TRBD1,CASGLVTGSGQGAGEQYF,TGTGCTAGTGGTTTGGTAACTGGCTCGGGACAGGGGGCTGGAGAGCAGTACTTC
TRBJ2-1,.,TRBV4-1,TRBD2,CASSQGLAGNEQFF,TGCGCCAGCAGCCAGGGACTAGCGGGGAATGAGCAGTTCTTC
TRBJ2-5,.,TRBV7-8,TRBD2,CAGESGTSGGHRETQYF,TGTGCCGGGGAATCCGGGACTAGCGGGGGCCATAGGGAGACCCAGTACTTC
TRBJ2-1,.,TRBV4-1,.,CASSQVPGLGSGQQDEQFF,TGCGCCAGCAGCCAAGTTCCCGGCCTAGGGAGCGGGCAGCAGGATGAGCAGTTCTTC
TRBJ1-2,.,TRBV13,.,CASSLGPYGYTF,TGTGCCAGCAGCTTAGGCCCGTATGGCTACACCTTC
TRBJ2-7,.,TRBV6-1,.,CASSERSGVLEQYF,TGTGCCAGCAGTGAAAGGTCAGGGGTACTCGAGCAGTACTTC
TRBJ2-1,.,TRBV27,TRBD1,CASTFLRDRGLNEQFF,TGTGCCAGCACATTCCTCCGGGACAGGGGGCTCAATGAGCAGTTCTTC
TRBJ2-3,.,TRBV7-2,TRBD1,CASSTKTGRTDTQYF,TGTGCCAGCAGTACGAAGACAGGGCGCACAGATACGCAGTATTTT
TRBJ1-1,few,TRBV11-2,.,CASSLDRRTEAFF,TGTGCCAGCAGCTTAGACAGGAGGACTGAAGCTTTCTTT
TRBJ2-1,.,TRBV4-2,TRBD1,CASSQGQGPYNEQFF,TGTGCCAGCAGCCAAGGACAGGGGCCTTACAATGAGCAGTTCTTC
TRBJ1-2,.,TRBV11-3,TRBD1,CASSLHTGGNYGYTF,TGTGCCAGCAGCCTACATACAGGGGGAAACTATGGCTACACCTTC
TRBJ1-4,.,TRBV28,TRBD1,CASRGDRGWEKLFF,TGTGCCAGCAGGGGGGACAGGGGTTGGGAAAAACTGTTTTTT
TRBJ1-4,.,TRBV6-1,TRBD1,CASETGGYEKLFF,TGTGCCAGCGAGACAGGGGGATATGAAAAACTGTTTTTT
TRBJ1-2,.,TRBV5-6,TRBD1,CASSLLGTGAF,TGTGCCAGCAGCTTGTTAGGGACAGGAGCCTTC
TRBJ2-5,.,TRBV14,.,CASSPDYRETQYF,TGTGCCAGCAGCCCAGATTATCGAGAGACCCAGTACTTC
TRBJ1-4,once,TRBV5-1,.,CASPGWGGHGSEKLFF,TGCGCCAGCCCAGGATGGGGGGGTCACGGGAGTGAAAAACTGTTTTTT
TRBJ2-2,.,TRBV7-7,TRBD2,CASSSSSGVGGELFF,TGTGCTAGCAGCTCCTCTAGCGGGGTTGGCGGGGAGCTGTTTTTT
TRBJ1-2,.,TRBV28,TRBD1,CASSFVWAKGARGYTF,TGTGCCAGCAGTTTTGTTTGGGCTAAGGGGGCTCGGGGCTACACCTTC
TRBJ1-5,once,TRBV19,.,CASSIDAYSNQPQHF,TGTGCCAGTAGTATAGACGCGTATAGCAATCAGCCCCAGCATTTT
TRBJ2-7,.,TRBV2,.,CASVLTTGRVVDEQYF,TGTGCCAGCGTACTAACCACAGGGCGAGTTGTCGACGAGCAGTACTTC
TRBJ1-1,few,TRBV5-5,.,CASSFGGLGRRAFF,TGTGCCAGCAGCTTCGGGGGTTTGGGGCGGCGAGCTTTCTTT